What follows describes a single T cell receptor beta chain. Its antigen is undetermined. This sample was included in a study of T-cell memory formation after mild COVID-19. Across the study: The TCR clusters were mostly specific to one donor. Findings and caveats of the study: The main location of contracting CD4+ clones was CM and EM, and that of contracting CD8+ clones was EMRA.

The V end lost 1 base, the J end lost 0 bases, and 18 bases lay between the germline ends. CDR1 and CDR2 from the germline V gene are LNHNV and YYDKDF (reference sequence). CDR3 length: 18 residues. Libraries for TCRalpha and TCRbeta carried sample barcodes and unique molecular identifiers via 5'RACE. TCRdb ran MiXCR on the 5' RACE reads and lists one entry per CDR3 protein. The data show 530,000 or so distinct CDR3 sequences, with 17% seen just once and about 8.6% held by the top ten. This receptor was taken from an adult woman who had mild COVID-19 (a few samples of this study predate the infection). Cell type and time point are not known. The V call is TRBV15, the J call TRBJ1-2, with a possible D match to TRBD1 (6 bases). The sequenced material came from PBMCs or a T cell subset sorted from them (not recorded which). Here the CDR3 DNA reads TGTGCCACCAGCAGAGGTCTGGCAGGGGCCGCCCCTAACTATGGCTACACCTTC. Protein sequence: CATSRGLAGAAPNYGYTF.